The 13 T cell receptor beta chains reported below all come from one sample, sequenced in a study of molecular identifiers for immune sequencing clone quantification. TCRdb reprocessed the PCR reads via MiXCR and lists one record per CDR3 protein. The sample has more than 250,000 distinct CDR3 sequences, over 20% seen once. The sequenced sample was naive CD8+ T cells from blood, with Jurkat cell RNA spiked in. Subset specified: FACS-sorted CD8+CD4-CCR7+CD45RA+ naive T cells. Receptor source: a human donor in good health. Some libraries in this study had Jurkat cell RNA spiked in.

To note about this clonotype: Being one base from a much bigger clone, this may be a read error. For the CDR3, the DNA is TGTGCCAGCAGCGTTGGACATCGCAACCCCCAAAACACTGAAGCTTTCTTT. Its protein product is CASSVGHRNPQNTEAFF. V gene TRBV9 combines with J gene TRBJ1-1, with D maybe TRBD1 (5 bases). The V and J ends lost 2 bases and 2 bases respectively, with 19 bases between them. Germline lookup yields CDR1 SGDLS and CDR2 YYNGEE. The CDR3 runs to 17 residues.

In this sample, this clonotype turned up many times. This sequence joins TRBV9 and TRBJ2-3; 11 nucleotides match TRBD2. The ends lost 0 bases at V and 1 base at J; junction bases unmatched: 1. This CDR3 contains 16 residues. Germline CDR1 and CDR2: SGDLS and YYNGEE. DNA for the CDR3: TGTGCCAGCAGCGTAGAGGGACTAGCGGGCACAGATACGCAGTATTTT. This gives the protein CASSVEGLAGTDTQYF.

This clonotype has more than one count but fewer than ten. This chain connects TRBV12-3 or TRBV12-4 to TRBJ2-7; D gene ambiguous. The CDR3 runs to 14 residues. V dropped 5 bases and J dropped 4 bases, with 15 bases sitting between them. The CDR3 sequence is CASSGWLEGYEQYF. The CDR3 DNA reads TGTGCCAGCAGTGGCTGGCTAGAAGGGTACGAGCAGTACTTC.

The CDR3 sequence: CASSSNRDKFPHEQYF. For the CDR3, the DNA is TGTGCCAGCAGCTCGAACCGGGACAAGTTCCCCCACGAGCAGTACTTC. V gene TRBV11-2 combines with J gene TRBJ2-7, with D tentatively TRBD1 (6 bases). Trimming pared 4 bases from V and 5 bases from J, leaving 21 bases between. The CDR3 has 16 amino acids. The germline V gene has CDR1 SGHAT and CDR2 FQNNGV.

About this clonotype: Since a much larger clone is just one base distant, this may be a read error. The chain couples TRBV5-6 to TRBJ2-7; 8 positions agree with TRBD1. The CDR3 has 16 amino acids. Germline assignment: CDR1 SGHDT and CDR2 YYEEEE. In DNA form, the CDR3 reads TGTGTCAGCAGCTTGAAATTGAGGACAGGGCATGACGAGCAGTACTTC. Amino acids: CVSSLKLRTGHDEQYF.

Of note for this clonotype: Since a much larger clone is just one base distant, this may be a read error. The chain combines TRBV13 with TRBJ2-2, with D possibly called TRBD1 or TRBD2 (5 bases each). The V gene's germline CDR1 is PRHDT and CDR2 FYEKMQ (reference sequence). This CDR3 is 16 amino acids long. CDR3: CASSLESRGETGEPFF. The CDR3 DNA sequence: TGTGCCAGCAGCTTAGAATCTCGAGGGGAGACCGGGGAGCCGTTTTTT. Drawing the rest from reference TRBV13 and TRBJ2-2, the complete variable domain is AAGVIQSPRHLIKEKRETATLKCYPIPRHDTVYWYQQGPGQDPQFLISFYEKMQSDKGSIPDRFSAQQFSDYHSELNMSSLELGDSALYFCASSLESRGETGEPFFGEGSRLTVL.

Of note for this clonotype: This may be a read error: a much more frequent sequence differs by one nucleotide. The rearrangement uses TRBV19 and TRBJ2-3; 7 nucleotides align to TRBD2. After removal of 1 base from V and 6 bases from J, the junction contained 4 bases not matched to a gene. CDR3 length equals 14 residues. Per germline, CDR1 LNHDA and CDR2 SQIVND (reference sequence). CDR3 sequence: CASSIGGSLDTQYF. The CDR3 region has the DNA TGTGCCAGTAGTATAGGCGGGAGCTTGGATACGCAGTATTTT.

This clonotype was observed a handful of times. The chain couples TRBV28 to TRBJ2-1; D uncertain. Germline assignment: CDR1 MDHEN and CDR2 SYDVKM. The CDR3 loop spans 13 amino acids. V dropped 6 bases and J dropped 0 bases, with 6 bases sitting between them. This CDR3 reads CASRTSSYNEQFF. The CDR3, as DNA: TGTGCCAGCAGGACGAGCTCCTACAATGAGCAGTTCTTC.

This clonotype was seen many times. The chain employs TRBV5-1 and TRBJ1-1; no firm D call. This CDR3 contains 15 residues. CDR1 is SGHRS, CDR2 YFSETQ, per germline. The ends were cut back, 0 bases at V and 0 bases at J, with 9 bases in the middle. In DNA, the CDR3 is TGCGCCAGCAGCTTGGGGTCGGGGATGAACACTGAAGCTTTCTTT. Translation gives CASSLGSGMNTEAFF.

This chain links TRBV4-3 with TRBJ2-2, with TRBD1 as a possible D gene (5 bases). Trimming removed 3 bases from V and 5 bases from J, with 16 bases in between. The CDR3 has 16 amino acids. CDR1 and CDR2 from the germline V gene are LGHNA and YSLEER. This chain's CDR3 is CASSHEQESRTGELFF. In DNA form, the CDR3 reads TGCGCCAGCAGCCATGAACAGGAGTCGAGGACCGGGGAGCTGTTTTTT.

This clonotype was detected ten times or more. The genes are TRBV12-3 or TRBV12-4 and TRBJ2-3; tentatively, D is TRBD2 (6 bases). This CDR3 is built from 15 residues. Deletions cut 0 bases from V and 1 base from J, with 8 bases between. CDR3 sequence (DNA): TGTGCCAGCAGTTTAGCCAGGAGGGGCACAGATACGCAGTATTTT. This encodes CASSLARRGTDTQYF.

As regards this clonotype: This may be a read error: a much more frequent sequence differs by one nucleotide. The chain employs TRBV20-1 and TRBJ2-7, with 7 bases aligning to TRBD1. Germline CDR1 is DFQATT and CDR2 is SNEGSKA (reference sequence). CDR3 length: 16 amino acids. Here the CDR3 DNA reads TGCGGTGCTAGAGAACCGGGACAGCTGGTCTCCTACGAGCAGTACTTC. Protein sequence: CGAREPGQLVSYEQYF.

In regard to this clonotype: This could be a read error, since a much larger clone is one nucleotide away. The chain combines TRBV4-3 with TRBJ2-7; possibly TRBD1 for D (5 bases). The CDR3 covers 16 residues. Germline lookup yields CDR1 LGHNA and CDR2 YSLEER. The CDR3 region is CASGQETGAWDYEQYF. CDR3 sequence (DNA): TGCGCCAGCGGCCAGGAAACAGGAGCCTGGGACTACGAGCAGTACTTC.